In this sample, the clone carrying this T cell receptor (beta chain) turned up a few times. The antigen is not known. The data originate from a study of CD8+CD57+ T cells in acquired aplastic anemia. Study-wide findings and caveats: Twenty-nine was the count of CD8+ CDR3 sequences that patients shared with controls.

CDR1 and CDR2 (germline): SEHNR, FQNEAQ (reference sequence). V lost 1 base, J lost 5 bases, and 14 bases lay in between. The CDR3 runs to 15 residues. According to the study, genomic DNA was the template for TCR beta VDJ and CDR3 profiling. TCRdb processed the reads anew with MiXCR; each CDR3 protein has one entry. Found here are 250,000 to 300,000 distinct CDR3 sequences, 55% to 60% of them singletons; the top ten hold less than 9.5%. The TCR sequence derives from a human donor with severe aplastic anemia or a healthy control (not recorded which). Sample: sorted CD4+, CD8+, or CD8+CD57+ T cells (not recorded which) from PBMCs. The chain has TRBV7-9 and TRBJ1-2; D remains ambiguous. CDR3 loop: CASSLVRWPAYGYTF. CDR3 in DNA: TGTGCCAGCAGCTTAGTAAGGTGGCCAGCTTATGGCTACACCTTC.